A single sample is the source of the 23 T cell receptor beta chains below, sequenced in a study of cytomegalovirus exposure and HLA in healthy donors. The PCR used 60 Vbeta and 13 Jbeta primers. Sequencing used immunoSEQ multiplex PCR; TCRdb keeps in-frame clones, though not all of them. The sample has about 110,000 clones, roughly 71% seen once; the top ten hold 5.4%. The specimen sequenced was PBMCs. These TCRs come from a woman between 65 and 79 years old in good health and CMV-seropositive.

The chain joins TRBV19 to TRBJ1-6; 7 bases are shared with TRBD1. From germline, CDR1 is LNHDA and CDR2 SQIVND (reference sequence). This CDR3 contains 14 residues. The V gene end was trimmed by 8 bases and the J gene end by 5 bases; junction bases not matched to a gene: 6. CDR3 DNA: TGTGCCAGTGGTGGGACAGCAGATAATTCACCCCTCCACTTT. This codes for CASGGTADNSPLHF.

This clone was observed once. The rearrangement uses TRBV7-2 and TRBJ1-6; 9 bases agree with TRBD1. Germline CDR1 and CDR2: SGHTA and FQGNSA. The CDR3 is 15 amino acids. J was trimmed by 8 bases and V by 1 base; bases with no gene match: 3. The CDR3 reads CASSLDRGLDSPLHF. The CDR3 nucleotides are TGTGCCAGCAGCTTAGACAGGGGGCTAGATTCACCCCTCCACTTT.

This clone came up a few times. The J gene is TRBJ2-3, the V gene TRBV11-2; TRBD1 matches at 7 bases. This CDR3 contains 15 residues. Germline values: CDR1 SGHAT, CDR2 FQNNGV. Losses at the gene ends were 2 bases for V and 2 bases for J; bases not matched to a gene: 4. CDR3 coding DNA: TGTGCCAGCAGCTTAACAGGGGCCCCCACAGATACGCAGTATTTT. Translating gives CASSLTGAPTDTQYF.

This clone was seen only a few times. The chain has TRBV10-3 and TRBJ2-3; weak D call: TRBD2 (5 bases). Germline V CDR1 and CDR2: ENHRY, SYGVKD. This CDR3 contains 13 residues. V lost 8 bases and J lost 1, with 10 bases in between. The CDR3 nucleotides read TGTGCCATCGGGAGTCCTGGCACAGATACGCAGTATTTT. It translates to CAIGSPGTDTQYF.

This chain links TRBV10-3 with TRBJ2-2; TRBD1 agrees at 7 bases. V trimming: 0 bases; J trimming: 6 bases; junction bases outside the gene matches: 4. The CDR3 consists of 15 residues. In germline, CDR1 is ENHRY, CDR2 SYGVKD. CDR3 residues: CAISESTGVPGELFF. CDR3 coding DNA: TGTGCCATCAGTGAGTCAACAGGGGTCCCCGGGGAGCTGTTTTTT.

As to this clone: One junction end does not reproduce the germline sequence, and a read error may be involved. J is TRBJ2-7 and V is TRBV4-3; the D is unclear. Germline-derived CDR1 and CDR2 are LGHNA and YSLEER. This CDR3 comprises 13 residues. The CDR3 loop reads CVSSQDLLIEQYF. CDR3 in DNA: TGCGTCAGCAGCCAAGACCTTCTTATAGAGCAGTACTTC.

The chain employs TRBV6-5 and TRBJ1-1; 10 bases fit TRBD1. V shed 4 bases and J 3 bases; nucleotides not matched to a gene: 8. The CDR3 extends over 16 amino acids. Germline V gene lookup returns CDR1 MNHEY and CDR2 SVGAGI. This CDR3 reads CASSSGTGVRDTEAFF. The CDR3 coding sequence is TGTGCCAGCAGTTCCGGGACAGGGGTTCGGGACACTGAAGCTTTCTTT.

This chain uses TRBV19 with TRBJ2-1; D is unclear. The CDR3 spans 16 residues. V shed 3 bases and J shed 0 bases, with 12 bases lying between them. Germline lookup yields CDR1 LNHDA and CDR2 SQIVND (reference sequence). The CDR3 coding sequence is TGTGCCAGTAGTATTGGCAGGATGAGCTCCTACAATGAGCAGTTCTTC. It encodes CASSIGRMSSYNEQFF. Looking up the rest from reference TRBV19 and TRBJ2-1 gives the full variable domain: DGGITQSPKYLFRKEGQNVTLSCEQNLNHDAMYWYRQDPGQGLRLIYYSQIVNDFQKGDIAEGYSVSREKKESFPLTVTSAQKNPTAFYLCASSIGRMSSYNEQFFGPGTRLTVL.

The chain combines TRBV6-5 with TRBJ1-5; the D gene is possibly TRBD1 (5 bases). Trimming pared 6 bases from V and 1 base from J, leaving 10 bases between. The CDR3 is 14 residues long. In germline, CDR1 is MNHEY, CDR2 SVGAGI. The CDR3 is CASSLSGSNQPQHF. CDR3 nucleotides: TGTGCCAGCAGCTTGTCAGGGAGCAATCAGCCCCAGCATTTT.

The genes are TRBV15 and TRBJ2-1, with D tentatively TRBD1 (6 bases). Trimming took off 7 bases at V and 9 bases at J, with 19 bases between the two ends. Per germline, CDR1 LNHNV and CDR2 YYDKDF (reference sequence). The CDR3 has 14 residues. Here the CDR3 reads CATMWSGEVGEQFF. The DNA for the CDR3 is TGTGCCACCATGTGGTCAGGGGAAGTTGGTGAGCAGTTCTTC.

This clone was seen a single time. This sequence joins TRBV7-8 and TRBJ1-2, with TRBD1 as a possible D gene (5 bases). Germline CDR1 SGHVS, CDR2 FQNEAQ. Trimming took off 1 base at V and 2 bases at J, with 8 bases between the two ends. This CDR3 is built from 14 residues. This chain's CDR3 is CASSLVDRNYGYTF. The CDR3 bases are TGTGCCAGCAGCTTAGTTGACAGAAACTATGGCTACACCTTC.

J is TRBJ1-2 and V is TRBV6-5; D is possibly TRBD1 (5 bases). V was trimmed by 5 bases and J by 5 bases, leaving 12 bases between them. Germline-derived CDR1 and CDR2 are MNHEY and SVGAGI. The CDR3 contains 13 residues. DNA of the CDR3: TGTGCCAGCAGTAAAGGGGTTTGGTATGGCTACACCTTC. Protein: CASSKGVWYGYTF.

The V call is TRBV6-5, the J call TRBJ1-4; D gene uncertain. CDR1 MNHEY and CDR2 SVGAGI come from the germline V gene. Trimming stripped 4 bases from V and 8 bases from J, with 20 bases between. The CDR3 is 16 residues long. DNA for the CDR3: TGTGCCAGCAGTTTCCGGGAGGGCGTGGCTTGGGAAAAACTGTTTTTT. This translates into CASSFREGVAWEKLFF.

The genes are TRBV20-1 and TRBJ1-1, with a possible D match to TRBD1 (6 bases). Deletions cut 3 bases from V and 8 bases from J, with 10 bases between. Looked up from germline, CDR1 is DFQATT and CDR2 is SNEGSKA (reference sequence). This CDR3 has 11 residues. CDR3 nucleotides: TGCAGTGCTAGGGTCGGGACAGAAGCTTTCTTT. It codes for CSARVGTEAFF.

The rearrangement links TRBV6-5 to TRBJ1-5, with D maybe TRBD1 (6 bases). This CDR3 has 16 residues. Trimming left V 2 bases short and J 1 base short, with 12 bases between. CDR1 is MNHEY and CDR2 is SVGAGI in the germline V gene. The chain's CDR3 is CASSYTGGASNQPQHF. For the CDR3, the DNA is TGTGCCAGCAGTTACACGGGGGGCGCGAGCAATCAGCCCCAGCATTTT.

The V call is TRBV30, the J call TRBJ1-5; D may be TRBD1 (5 bases). The CDR3 is 15 residues long. In germline, CDR1 is GTSNPN, CDR2 SVGIG (reference sequence). The V gene lost 4 bases and the J gene lost 1 base, with 14 bases spanning the gap. CDR3 in DNA: TGTGCCTGGACCAACTGGGGCACGAGCAATCAGCCCCAGCATTTT. The encoded protein is CAWTNWGTSNQPQHF. Variable domain in full (rest from reference TRBV30 and TRBJ1-5): SQTIHQWPATLVQPVGSPLSLECTVEGTSNPNLYWYRQAAGRGLQLLFYSVGIGQISSEVPQNLSASRPQDRQFILSSKKLLLSDSGFYLCAWTNWGTSNQPQHFGDGTRLSIL.

The gene calls are TRBV30 and TRBJ1-5; D might be TRBD1 (5 bases). V lost 5 bases and J 2 bases, leaving 16 bases between the germline ends. Germline CDR1 GTSNPN, CDR2 SVGIG (reference sequence). This CDR3 spans 15 amino acids. The CDR3 loop is CAWGGTPWGNQPQHF. CDR3 in DNA: TGTGCCTGGGGGGGGACCCCGTGGGGCAATCAGCCCCAGCATTTT.

The gene calls are TRBV9 and TRBJ2-1; possible D gene TRBD2, 6 bases. The germline gives CDR1 SGDLS, CDR2 YYNGEE. CDR3 size: 15 residues. Deletions cut 0 bases from V and 5 bases from J, with 12 bases between. CDR3 region: CASSVGPGGNNEQFF. The DNA of the CDR3 is TGTGCCAGCAGCGTAGGACCCGGGGGAAACAATGAGCAGTTCTTC.

This clone occurred a few times. The chain joins TRBV19 to TRBJ1-6; 11 bases agree with TRBD1. Trimming took 1 base from V and 5 from J; bases not matched to a gene: 4. Germline V gives CDR1 LNHDA, CDR2 SQIVND (reference sequence). The CDR3 extends over 17 amino acids. The chain's CDR3 is CASSIGGQGANNSPLHF. Here the CDR3 DNA reads TGTGCCAGTAGTATAGGCGGACAGGGGGCGAATAATTCACCCCTCCACTTT.

This chain joins TRBV7-2 and TRBJ1-1, with unresolved D. CDR1 is SGHTA, CDR2 FQGNSA, per germline. This CDR3 spans 12 amino acids. Trimming pared 1 base from V and 4 bases from J, leaving 4 bases between. The CDR3 region has the DNA TGTGCCAGCAGCTTAGTGGCCACTGAAGCTTTCTTT. Translated: CASSLVATEAFF.

V usage is TRBV19 and J usage is TRBJ1-2; D possibly corresponds to TRBD1 (6 bases). The CDR3 has 16 residues. Germline assignment: CDR1 LNHDA and CDR2 SQIVND (reference sequence). V shed 7 bases and J shed 1 base, with 19 bases lying between them. Here the CDR3 reads CASTPGVSRLNYGYTF. DNA for the CDR3: TGTGCCAGTACCCCAGGGGTGTCCAGACTTAACTATGGCTACACCTTC.

The chain carries TRBV5-1 and TRBJ1-3; no clear D gene. Germline-derived CDR1 and CDR2 are SGHRS and YFSETQ. The V end was cut by 0 bases, the J end by 0 bases, with 19 bases between. The CDR3 length is 19 residues. The CDR3 loop is CASSLVPPRAGISGNTIYF. Written as DNA, the CDR3 is TGCGCCAGCAGCTTGGTTCCCCCGAGGGCAGGAATCTCTGGAAACACCATATATTTT.

The CDR3 reads CSAFRGGYTF. CDR3 nucleotides: TGCAGTGCTTTTAGGGGAGGCTACACCTTC. This rearrangement joins TRBV20-1 to TRBJ1-2; TRBD1 is a possible D gene (5 bases). The CDR3 has 10 amino acids. Trimming removed 5 bases from V and 8 bases from J, with 9 bases in between. The V gene's germline CDR1 is DFQATT and CDR2 SNEGSKA (reference sequence).